This T cell receptor beta chain appears in the sequencing data of a study of molecular identifiers for immune sequencing clone quantification. About the study: Four portions were sequenced after RNA from approximately 22,000 or 94,000 naive CD8 cells was split five ways in replicates. Study results and limitations: Underestimated sizes of highly expanded clones could result from identical TCR molecules that share a barcode.

In this sample, this clonotype turned up many times. Antigen specificity is unknown. Trimming took 6 bases from V and 3 from J; bases not matched to a gene: 8. This CDR3 is built from 14 residues. Germline lookup yields CDR1 SQVTM and CDR2 ANQGSEA. With listed TCR primers and previously described methods, bulk TCR libraries were prepared. From the PCR reads, TCRdb called clonotypes with MiXCR, one entry per CDR3 protein. The sample contains 300,000 to 350,000 distinct CDR3 sequences, over 20% of which appear only once. Sequencing input: naive CD8+ T cells from blood, with Jurkat cell RNA spiked in. The subset was: FACS-sorted CD8+CD4-CCR7+CD45RA+ naive T cells. The clonotype was recovered from a human donor in good health. Some libraries in this study had Jurkat cell RNA spiked in. This chain links TRBV29-1 with TRBJ1-2; TRBD1 aligns across 9 bases. The CDR3 DNA sequence: TGCAGCGTCGATGGGACAGGGATGGACTATGGCTACACCTTC. As protein: CSVDGTGMDYGYTF.